This is a list of T cell receptor beta chains from one sample in a study of shared clonotypes between healthy human individuals. Sequencing used immunoSEQ multiplex PCR; TCRdb keeps in-frame clones, though not all of them. The sample lists more than 1,200,000 clones, 98% occurring once. The sample comprised naive CD4+ T cells sorted from blood. All receptors derive from a man aged 25-40 years in good health. The CDR3 runs from the conserved cysteine through the conserved F or W. The D gene is left open where the match is weak. The size field is filled for only some rows; it gives once, few, many or a size class.

>-|-|TRBJ1-5|TRBV7-9
TGTGCCAGCAGCTCCATCAATCAGCCCCAGCATTTT
CASSSINQPQHF
>TRBD2|-|TRBJ2-1|TRBV11-2
TGTGCCAGCAGCTTAGCGTTGCTAGCGGACAACTACAATGAGCAGTTCTTC
CASSLALLADNYNEQFF
>TRBD2|-|TRBJ2-3|TRBV5-1
TGCGCCAGCAGCTTCGGGACTAGCGGGGTGGCAGATACGCAGTATTTT
CASSFGTSGVADTQYF
>-|-|TRBJ1-4|TRBV7-2
TGTGCCAGCAGCTTAGCACAGGGCCAAAATGAAAAACTGTTTTTT
CASSLAQGQNEKLFF
>-|-|TRBJ1-1|TRBV5-1
TGCGCCAGCGGTCTTGGGAAGAACACTGAAGCTTTCTTT
CASGLGKNTEAFF
>TRBD2|-|TRBJ2-1|TRBV5-1
TGCGCCAGCAGCTTCCGGGAGGGCCTTCAGTTCTTC
CASSFREGLQFF
>-|-|TRBJ2-6|TRBV18
TGTGCCAGCTCACCGGTGGTTGGGGCCAACGTCCTGACTTTC
CASSPVVGANVLTF
>TRBD2|-|TRBJ2-7|TRBV27
TGTGCCAGCAGTACTGTAGCGGGAGGGTACGAGCAGTACTTC
CASSTVAGGYEQYF
>-|-|TRBJ1-1|TRBV7-9
TGTGCCAGCAGTCTACAGGGAGTAGGGAACACTGAAGCTTTCTTT
CASSLQGVGNTEAFF
>-|-|TRBJ1-2|TRBV19
TGTGCCATATCCTTTCCTAACTATGGCTACACCTTC
CAISFPNYGYTF
>TRBD2|-|TRBJ2-7|TRBV28
TGTGCCAGCAGTATGCGGGGGGAATCCTACGAGCAGTACTTC
CASSMRGESYEQYF
>-|-|TRBJ1-4|TRBV9
TGTGCCAGCAGTCGGGACACTAATGAAAAACTGTTTTTT
CASSRDTNEKLFF
>TRBD2|once|TRBJ2-3|TRBV11-2
TGTGCCAGCAGCCGAACCGGGACTAGCGGGAGGGGGTCAGATACGCAGTATTTT
CASSRTGTSGRGSDTQYF
>TRBD2|-|TRBJ2-3|TRBV11-3
TGTGCCAGCAGCTCTAATTACGGGACTAGCGGAAACACAGATACGCAGTATTTT
CASSSNYGTSGNTDTQYF
>-|-|TRBJ2-7|TRBV5-1
TGCGCCAGCAGCTTAGGCACAGGTCCCTACGAGCAGTACTTC
CASSLGTGPYEQYF
>-|-|TRBJ2-2|TRBV10-3
TGTGCCATCAGTGAGCTTGTAGGGGAGCTGTTTTTT
CAISELVGELFF
>-|few|TRBJ2-5|TRBV18
TGTGCCAGCTCACCACAGGAGACCCAGTACTTC
CASSPQETQYF
>-|-|TRBJ2-1|TRBV29-1
TGCAGCGTCGGGACCGGACAGGAGCAGTTCTTC
CSVGTGQEQFF
>-|-|TRBJ2-2|TRBV30
TGTGCCTGGAGTTTTTTTTTAATATCAAACACCGGGGAGCTGTTTTTT
CAWSFFLISNTGELFF
>-|-|TRBJ2-3|TRBV19
TGTGCCAGTAGTGCCAGCCGCACAGGGTTATACACAGATACGCAGTATTTT
CASSASRTGLYTDTQYF
>TRBD2|-|TRBJ2-3|TRBV28
TGTGCCAGCAGCCTAGCGGGAGACGCAGATACGCAGTATTTT
CASSLAGDADTQYF
>-|-|TRBJ1-1|TRBV10-1
TGCGCCAGCAGTTTTGGGGGGAGGTCGGATGCTTTCTTT
CASSFGGRSDAFF
>-|-|TRBJ2-7|TRBV2
TGTGCCAGCAGGCTAGCTATCGGGTACTACGAGCAGTACTTC
CASRLAIGYYEQYF
>-|-|TRBJ1-2|TRBV10-1
TGCGCCAGCAGTGCCCGCCAGGGTGACGGCTACACCTTC
CASSARQGDGYTF
>-|-|TRBJ2-7|TRBV5-1
TGCGCCAGCAGTCCAATTAGAAGTAGTGGGGAGCAGTACTTC
CASSPIRSSGEQYF
>-|once|TRBJ2-1|TRBV10-2
TGCGCCAGCAGTCTGGGCAGGGTTAAGAATGAGCAGTTCTTC
CASSLGRVKNEQFF
>-|-|TRBJ2-3|TRBV11-3
TGTGCCAGCAGCCTTGACACAGATACGCAGTATTTT
CASSLDTDTQYF
>TRBD1|-|TRBJ2-1|TRBV6-5
TGTGCCAGCAGTCGGACAGGAAGCAATGAGCAGTTCTTC
CASSRTGSNEQFF
>-|once|TRBJ1-2|TRBV28
TGTGCCAGCAGTTTATGGGGCAGGGGAGCCCTTGGCTACACCTTC
CASSLWGRGALGYTF
>-|-|TRBJ2-1|TRBV19
TGTGCCAGTACCCCAGCGACAGGACTCTCCAATGAGCAGTTCTTC
CASTPATGLSNEQFF
>TRBD2|-|TRBJ2-7|TRBV2
TGTGCCAGCAAGACTAGCGGAAATTACGAGCAGTACTTC
CASKTSGNYEQYF
>TRBD1|-|TRBJ2-7|TRBV7-2
TGTGCCAGCAGCAAAAGGACAGGGGACTACGAGCAGTACTTC
CASSKRTGDYEQYF
>TRBD1|-|TRBJ1-1|TRBV2
TGTGCCAGCGGGGCGACAGGGATGAACACTGAAGCTTTCTTT
CASGATGMNTEAFF
>TRBD1|-|TRBJ2-1|TRBV7-6
TGTGCCAGCAGCTCACCCCCGCCCCGGGACAGGGTGTCCTACAATGAGCAGTTCTTC
CASSSPPPRDRVSYNEQFF
>-|-|TRBJ2-3|TRBV18
TGTGCCAGCTCACCACAGGGTTTCACCGTTACAGATACGCAGTATTTT
CASSPQGFTVTDTQYF
>TRBD1|-|TRBJ2-7|TRBV5-1
TGCGCCAGTGGGACAGGCTTAGGCTACGAGCAGTACTTC
CASGTGLGYEQYF
>TRBD2|-|TRBJ2-2|TRBV7-8
TGTGCCAGCAGCTTATTAGCGGGAGGGCGTTCCGGGGAGCTGTTTTTT
CASSLLAGGRSGELFF